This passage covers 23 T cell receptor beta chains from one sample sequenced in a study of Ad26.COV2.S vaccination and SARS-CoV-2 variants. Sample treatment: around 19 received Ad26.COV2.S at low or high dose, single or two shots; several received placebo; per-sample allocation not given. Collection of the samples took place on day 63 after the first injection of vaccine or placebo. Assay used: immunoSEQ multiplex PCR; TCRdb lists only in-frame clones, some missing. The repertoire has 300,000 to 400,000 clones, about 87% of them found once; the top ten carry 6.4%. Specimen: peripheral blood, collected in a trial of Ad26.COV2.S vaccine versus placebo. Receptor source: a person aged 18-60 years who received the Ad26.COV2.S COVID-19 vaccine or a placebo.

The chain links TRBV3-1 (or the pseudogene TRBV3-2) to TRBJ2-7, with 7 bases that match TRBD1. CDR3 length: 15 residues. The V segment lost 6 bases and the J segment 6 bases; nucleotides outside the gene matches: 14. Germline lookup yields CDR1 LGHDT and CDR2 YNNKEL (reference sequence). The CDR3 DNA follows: TGTGCCAGCAGACCTACGACAGGGATCGTTTCCGAGCAGTACTTC. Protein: CASRPTTGIVSEQYF.

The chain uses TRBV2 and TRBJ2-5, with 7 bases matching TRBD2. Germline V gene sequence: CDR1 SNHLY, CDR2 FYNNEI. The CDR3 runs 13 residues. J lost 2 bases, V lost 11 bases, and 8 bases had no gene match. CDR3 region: CAGGTTYQETQYF. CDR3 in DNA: TGTGCCGGAGGGACTACCTATCAAGAGACCCAGTACTTC.

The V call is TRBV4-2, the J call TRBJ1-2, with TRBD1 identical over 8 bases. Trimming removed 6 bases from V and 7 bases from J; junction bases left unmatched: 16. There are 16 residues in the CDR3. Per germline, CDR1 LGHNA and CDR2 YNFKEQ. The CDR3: CASRLEEQGVDSGYTF. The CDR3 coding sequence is TGTGCCAGCAGGTTAGAGGAACAGGGGGTTGATAGTGGCTACACCTTC.

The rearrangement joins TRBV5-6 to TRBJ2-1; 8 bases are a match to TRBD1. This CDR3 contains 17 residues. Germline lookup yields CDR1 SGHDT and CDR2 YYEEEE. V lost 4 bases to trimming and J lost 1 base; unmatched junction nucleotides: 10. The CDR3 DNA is TGTGCCAGCAGCCTTTCCGGACAGGGCTATTCCTACAATGAGCAGTTCTTC. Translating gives CASSLSGQGYSYNEQFF.

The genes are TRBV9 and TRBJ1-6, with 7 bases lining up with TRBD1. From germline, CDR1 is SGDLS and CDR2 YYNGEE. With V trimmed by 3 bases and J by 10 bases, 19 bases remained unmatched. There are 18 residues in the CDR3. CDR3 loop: CASSAGDSKTVIRSPLHF. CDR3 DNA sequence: TGTGCCAGCAGCGCCGGGGACAGTAAAACGGTCATAAGGTCACCCCTCCACTTT.

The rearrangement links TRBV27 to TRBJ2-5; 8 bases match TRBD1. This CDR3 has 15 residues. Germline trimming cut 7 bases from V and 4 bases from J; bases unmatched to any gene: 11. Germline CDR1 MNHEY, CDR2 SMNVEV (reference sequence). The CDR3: CASTRTGRPLETQYF. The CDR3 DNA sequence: TGTGCCAGCACTAGGACAGGGCGACCCTTAGAGACCCAGTACTTC.

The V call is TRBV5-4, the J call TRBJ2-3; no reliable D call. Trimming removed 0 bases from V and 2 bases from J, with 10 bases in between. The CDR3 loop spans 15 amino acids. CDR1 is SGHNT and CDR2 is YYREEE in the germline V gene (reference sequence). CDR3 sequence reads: CASSLVGRPTDTQYF. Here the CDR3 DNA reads TGTGCCAGCAGCTTGGTGGGCAGACCCACAGATACGCAGTATTTT.

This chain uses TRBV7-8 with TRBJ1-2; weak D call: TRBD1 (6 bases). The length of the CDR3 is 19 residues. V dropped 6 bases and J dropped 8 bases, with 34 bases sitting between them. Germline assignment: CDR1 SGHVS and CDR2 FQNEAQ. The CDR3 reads CASSSAAVSGVQTQTGYTF. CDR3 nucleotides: TGTGCCAGCAGTTCAGCCGCCGTCTCAGGGGTACAGACTCAGACGGGCTACACCTTC.

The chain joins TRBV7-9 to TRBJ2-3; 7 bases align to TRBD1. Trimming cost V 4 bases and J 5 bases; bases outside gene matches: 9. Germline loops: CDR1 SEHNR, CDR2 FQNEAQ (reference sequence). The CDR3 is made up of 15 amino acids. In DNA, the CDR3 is TGTGCCAGCAGCTCAGACAGGGCTGTTGGAGATACGCAGTATTTT. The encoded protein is CASSSDRAVGDTQYF.

The CDR3 DNA is TGTGCCAGCAGCTTAACGGGGACAGACAATGAGCAGTTCTTC. This gives the protein CASSLTGTDNEQFF. The chain couples TRBV7-3 to TRBJ2-1; 7 bases line up with TRBD1. The germline V gene encodes CDR1 SGHTA and CDR2 FQGTGA. There are 14 residues in the CDR3. The ends lost 0 bases at V and 5 bases at J; junction bases unmatched: 1.

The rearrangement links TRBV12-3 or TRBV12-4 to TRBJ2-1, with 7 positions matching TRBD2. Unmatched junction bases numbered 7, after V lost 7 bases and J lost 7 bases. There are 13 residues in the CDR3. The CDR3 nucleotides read TGTGCCAGCACGAACAGCGGGGCAAATGAGCAGTTCTTC. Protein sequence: CASTNSGANEQFF.

The CDR3 DNA sequence: TGTGCCAGCAGGCTGAGAAACACCATATATTTT. Protein product: CASRLRNTIYF. This chain connects TRBV12-3 or TRBV12-4 to TRBJ1-3; D is undetermined. The CDR3 totals 11 residues. V was trimmed by 6 bases and J by 5 bases, leaving 5 bases between them.

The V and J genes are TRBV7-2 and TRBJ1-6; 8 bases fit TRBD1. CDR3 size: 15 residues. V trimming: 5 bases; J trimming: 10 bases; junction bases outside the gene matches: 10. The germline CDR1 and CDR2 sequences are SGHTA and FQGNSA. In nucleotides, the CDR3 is TGTGCCAGCAGCAAACCCACAGGGGGATGGTCACCCCTCCACTTT. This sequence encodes CASSKPTGGWSPLHF.

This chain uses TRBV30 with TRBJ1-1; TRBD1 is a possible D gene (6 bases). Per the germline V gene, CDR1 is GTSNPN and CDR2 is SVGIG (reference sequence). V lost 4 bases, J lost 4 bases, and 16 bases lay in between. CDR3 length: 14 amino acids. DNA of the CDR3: TGTGCCTGGACAAGGGGCGGGGGCTTCACTGAAGCTTTCTTT. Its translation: CAWTRGGGFTEAFF.

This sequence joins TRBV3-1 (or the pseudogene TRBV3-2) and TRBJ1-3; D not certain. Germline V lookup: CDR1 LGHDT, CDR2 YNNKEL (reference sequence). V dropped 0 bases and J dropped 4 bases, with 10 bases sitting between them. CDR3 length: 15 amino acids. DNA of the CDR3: TGTGCCAGCAGCCAAGATCCCATCATCGGAAACACCATATATTTT. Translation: CASSQDPIIGNTIYF.

CDR3: CASSLSQGRVTEAFF. As DNA, the CDR3 is TGCGCCAGCAGCTTAAGTCAGGGGCGTGTTACTGAAGCTTTCTTT. This chain connects TRBV5-1 to TRBJ1-1, with D perhaps matching TRBD1 (6 bases). Germline V gene data show CDR1 as SGHRS and CDR2 as YFSETQ. The V gene lost 2 bases and the J gene lost 5 bases, with 16 bases spanning the gap. The CDR3 covers 15 residues.

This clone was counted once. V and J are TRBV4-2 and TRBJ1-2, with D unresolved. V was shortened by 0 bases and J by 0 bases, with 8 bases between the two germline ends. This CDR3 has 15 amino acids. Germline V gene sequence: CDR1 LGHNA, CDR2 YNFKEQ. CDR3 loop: CASSQDMGSNYGYTF. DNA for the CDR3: TGTGCCAGCAGCCAAGATATGGGGTCTAACTATGGCTACACCTTC.

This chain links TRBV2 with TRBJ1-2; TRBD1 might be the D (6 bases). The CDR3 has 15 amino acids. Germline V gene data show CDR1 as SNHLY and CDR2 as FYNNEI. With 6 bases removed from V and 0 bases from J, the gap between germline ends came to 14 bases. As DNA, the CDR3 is TGTGCCAGCAGCCGCTCCGGGACACCTAACTATGGCTACACCTTC. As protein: CASSRSGTPNYGYTF.

CDR3 region: CATSRAASMGDRGYTF. The DNA of the CDR3 is TGTGCCACCAGCAGAGCCGCCTCTATGGGGGATCGCGGCTACACCTTC. The chain carries TRBV15 and TRBJ1-2; D might be TRBD1 (5 bases). The CDR3 runs to 16 residues. The ends were cut back, 1 base at V and 8 bases at J, with 20 bases in the middle. Germline values: CDR1 LNHNV, CDR2 YYDKDF (reference sequence).

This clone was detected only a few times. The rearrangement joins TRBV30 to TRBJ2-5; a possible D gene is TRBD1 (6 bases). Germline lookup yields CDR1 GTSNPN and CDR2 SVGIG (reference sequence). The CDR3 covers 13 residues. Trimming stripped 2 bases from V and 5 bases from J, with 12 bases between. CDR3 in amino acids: CAWSLQGSETQYF. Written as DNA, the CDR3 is TGTGCCTGGAGTCTACAGGGATCGGAGACCCAGTACTTC.

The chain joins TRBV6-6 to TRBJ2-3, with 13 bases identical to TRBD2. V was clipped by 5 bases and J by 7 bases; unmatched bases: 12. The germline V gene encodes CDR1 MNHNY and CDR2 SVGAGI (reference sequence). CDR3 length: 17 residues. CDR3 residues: CASSRRGLAGVGNTQYF. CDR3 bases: TGTGCCAGCAGTCGCCGCGGACTAGCGGGAGTTGGTAATACGCAGTATTTT.

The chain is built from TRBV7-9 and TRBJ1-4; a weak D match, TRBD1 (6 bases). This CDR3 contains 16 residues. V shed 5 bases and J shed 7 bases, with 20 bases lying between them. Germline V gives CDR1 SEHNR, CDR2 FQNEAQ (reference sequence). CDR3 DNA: TGTGCCAGCAGCCGGGGAAGTGGAACAGGGAGTGAAAAACTGTTTTTT. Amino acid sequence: CASSRGSGTGSEKLFF.

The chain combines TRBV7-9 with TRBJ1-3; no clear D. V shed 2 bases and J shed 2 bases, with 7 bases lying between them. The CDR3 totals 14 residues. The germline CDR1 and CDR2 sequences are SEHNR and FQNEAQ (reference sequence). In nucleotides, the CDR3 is TGTGCCAGCAGCTTAAGAAGGGCTGGAAACACCATATATTTT. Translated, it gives CASSLRRAGNTIYF.